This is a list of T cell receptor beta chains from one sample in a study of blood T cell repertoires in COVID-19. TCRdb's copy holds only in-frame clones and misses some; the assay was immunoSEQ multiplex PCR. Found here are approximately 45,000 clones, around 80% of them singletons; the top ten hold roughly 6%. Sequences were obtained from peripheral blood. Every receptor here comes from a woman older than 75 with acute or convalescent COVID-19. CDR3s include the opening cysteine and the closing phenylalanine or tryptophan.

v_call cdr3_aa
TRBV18 CASSPMQQPNYGYTF
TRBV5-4 CASSLVAGTDTQYF
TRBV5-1 CASSLEAGDETQYF
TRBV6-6 CASSPQGGDYGYTF
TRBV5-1 CASSPTQGGLDYEQYF
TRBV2 CASSTSGGGTGELFF
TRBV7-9 CASSRTKMTSGGFYNEQFF
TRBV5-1 CASSRGQGLNTGELFF
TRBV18 CASSSNRGADEKLFF
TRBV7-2 CASSLAGSGVRETQYF
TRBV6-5 CASRQTGLEKLFF
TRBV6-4 CASGKDRTNQPQHF
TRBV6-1 CASSEGPGQSYGYTF
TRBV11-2 CASSPGYGYGYTF
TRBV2 CASSVTSANEQFF
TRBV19 CASSSTRGLAGVPYEQYF
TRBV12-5 CASGLYGDYGYTF
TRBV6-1 CASSGQVNANTGELFF
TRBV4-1 CASSQEGTASSYEQYF
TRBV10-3 CAIKFDRGTTDTQYF
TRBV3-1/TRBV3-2 CASSLKSSYNSPLHF
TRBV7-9 CASSPNDRVNGYTF
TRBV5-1 CASSSAQTNYGYTF
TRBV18 CASSPGTSGGFTDTQYF
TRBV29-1 CSVRQGGVLAGELFF
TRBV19 CASSIRTVSYGYTF
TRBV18 CASSPPSGISNQPQHF
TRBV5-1 CASSRTGSNTEAFF
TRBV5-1 CASRYLVGQGLSYEQYF
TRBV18 CASSPRQGRNTEAFF
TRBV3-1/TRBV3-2 CASSQTQGHNYGYTF
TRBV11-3 CASSATGATEAFF
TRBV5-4 CATRQGPYNEQFF
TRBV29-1 CSVETFYEQYF
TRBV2 CASSVQQGGETQYF
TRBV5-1 CASSLFPDSYGYTF
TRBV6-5 CVSSPGGNSGNTIYF
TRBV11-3 CASSLAGIDTEAFF
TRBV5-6 CASSLLNSLQGGDQPQHF
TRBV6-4 CASSDSGGNQPQHF
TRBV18 CASSPPAAAETQYF
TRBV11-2 CASSSGQGNSPLHF